This entry features one T cell receptor (beta chain) sequence. The antigen is not known. The data belong to a study of radiation and T cells in renal cell carcinoma. Documented time point: blood 4 weeks post-SBRT, at nephrectomy. As to treatment: 15 Gy SBRT to primary tumor, nephrectomy 4 weeks later. Nephrectomy followed 15 Gy stereotactic body radiation by 4 weeks. Serial blood draws occurred at baseline and 2 and 4 weeks post-SBRT. The patient's renal cell carcinoma had clear cell pathology. Study results and caveats: In blood, top tumor clones expanded by 2 weeks, shrinking by 4.

The method was immunoSEQ multiplex PCR; TCRdb's version includes in-frame clones alone and lacks a portion of them. The profile shows about 140,000 clones, roughly 90% of them singletons. The clonotype was recovered from a woman between 50 and 59 years old with renal cell carcinoma. The starting material was blood, obtained from a patient whose treatment included radiotherapy and nephrectomy.

This chain's CDR3 is CASSQEISQSTDTQYF. CDR3 sequence (DNA): TGCGCCAGCAGCCAAGAAATATCGCAGAGCACAGATACGCAGTATTTT. The genes are TRBV4-3 and TRBJ2-3; the D is unclear. CDR1 and CDR2 from the germline V gene are LGHNA and YSLEER. V lost 0 bases and J 0 bases, leaving 10 bases between the germline ends. The length of the CDR3 is 16 residues.